This T cell receptor (beta chain) was recovered during a study of T cell responses to AZD1222 COVID-19 vaccine. Overall study results and limits: Of the AZD1222 recipients, only five or six were seropositive at baseline.

Only in-frame clones appear in the TCRdb table, and some are missing; sequencing was by immunoSEQ multiplex PCR. This table has fewer than 200,000 clones, almost 95% appearing once. Concerning this clone: The antigen is unknown. The sample carries other DNA sequences with the same CDR3.

Between the trimmed V and J ends, which lost 2 bases and 0 bases, there was a span of 8 bases. CDR3 length: 14 amino acids. The germline gives CDR1 SGDLS, CDR2 YYNGEE. This chain connects TRBV9 to TRBJ1-1; tentatively, D is TRBD1 (5 bases). The TCR sequence derives from an adult in good health. The material was peripheral blood, obtained on day 0 of AZD1222 vaccination. The DNA for the CDR3 is TGTGCCAGCAGCGTCGGGGGGATGAACACTGAAGCTTTCTTT. This gives the protein CASSVGGMNTEAFF.